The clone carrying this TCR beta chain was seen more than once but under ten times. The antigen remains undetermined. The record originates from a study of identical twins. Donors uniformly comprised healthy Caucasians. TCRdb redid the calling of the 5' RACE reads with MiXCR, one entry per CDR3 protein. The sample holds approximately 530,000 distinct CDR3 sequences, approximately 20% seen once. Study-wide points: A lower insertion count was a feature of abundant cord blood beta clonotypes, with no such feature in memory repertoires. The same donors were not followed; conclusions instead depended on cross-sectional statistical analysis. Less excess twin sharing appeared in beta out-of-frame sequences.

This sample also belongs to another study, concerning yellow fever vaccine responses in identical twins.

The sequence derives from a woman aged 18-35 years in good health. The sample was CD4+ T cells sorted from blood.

The CDR3 here is CASSVGPPGRGELFF. The CDR3 DNA reads as TGTGCCAGCAGCGTCGGGCCCCCGGGGAGAGGGGAGCTGTTTTTT. The gene calls are TRBV9 and TRBJ2-2; tentative D call: TRBD2 (5 bases). Germline V gives CDR1 SGDLS, CDR2 YYNGEE. V was shortened by 2 bases and J by 8 bases, with 16 bases between the two germline ends. The CDR3 covers 15 residues.